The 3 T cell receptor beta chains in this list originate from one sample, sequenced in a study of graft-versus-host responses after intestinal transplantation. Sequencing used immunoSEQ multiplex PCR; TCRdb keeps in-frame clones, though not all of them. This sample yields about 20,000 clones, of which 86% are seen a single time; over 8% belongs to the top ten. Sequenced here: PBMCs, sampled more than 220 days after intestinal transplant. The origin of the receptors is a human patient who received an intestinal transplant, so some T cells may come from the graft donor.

The chain's CDR3 is CASSLEQWGSEQFF. The CDR3 DNA sequence: TGTGCCAGCAGCTTAGAACAGTGGGGTAGCGAGCAGTTCTTC. The chain is built from TRBV7-7 and TRBJ2-1; no clear D. CDR3 size: 14 residues. Germline CDR1 reads SSHAT; CDR2 reads FNYEAQ (reference sequence). The ends were cut back, 1 base at V and 10 bases at J, with 14 bases in the middle.

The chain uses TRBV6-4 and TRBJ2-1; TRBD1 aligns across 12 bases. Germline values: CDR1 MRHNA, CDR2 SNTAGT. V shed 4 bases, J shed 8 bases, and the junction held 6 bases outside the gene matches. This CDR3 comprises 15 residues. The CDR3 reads CASSAGTGGGDEQFF. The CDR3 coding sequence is TGTGCCAGCAGTGCCGGGACAGGGGGCGGCGATGAGCAGTTCTTC.

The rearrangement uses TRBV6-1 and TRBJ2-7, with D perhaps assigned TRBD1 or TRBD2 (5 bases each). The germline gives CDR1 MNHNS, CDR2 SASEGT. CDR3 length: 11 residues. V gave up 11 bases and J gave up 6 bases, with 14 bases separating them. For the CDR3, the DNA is TGTGCCGGCACCCATGGGGGCGAGCAGTACTTC. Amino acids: CAGTHGGEQYF.